One T cell receptor beta chain is described in this entry. Its specificity is not known. Next came a second PCR, run for about 7 to 11 cycles, which used a sample-barcoded 5' primer along with a J-beta primer mix. Per sample, CDR3-containing paired-end reads numbered at least 2.5 million. TCRdb itself ran the 5' RACE reads through MiXCR, one entry per CDR3 protein. The table records around 1,800,000 distinct CDR3 sequences, 30% to 40% of them present only once. Trimming took 5 bases from V and 5 from J; bases not matched to a gene: 9. CDR3 length: 14 residues. Germline V gene sequence: CDR1 SGHRS, CDR2 YFSETQ. This sample was taken from a study of blood T cells in healthy people across ages. Findings of the study overall: Naive T cell percentage showed a strong correlation with the diversity of TCR beta.

The source of this sequence is a human donor in good health. Sequenced material: blood. This rearrangement joins TRBV5-1 to TRBJ2-5, with 7 bases identical to TRBD2. DNA of the CDR3: TGCGCCAGCAGGACGGGGCTAGCGGATGAGACCCAGTACTTC. It translates to CASRTGLADETQYF.